This T cell receptor beta chain is drawn from a study of OX40 agonist ivuxolimab in advanced cancers. Whole-study context: Three dose-escalation patients had partial responses: one with hepatocellular carcinoma and two with cutaneous melanoma.

Clones were read by immunoSEQ multiplex PCR, and TCRdb kept only the in-frame ones, dropping some. Seen here are 80,000 to 95,000 clones, about 80% observed once, and the top ten hold 1.5% to 2%. Comment on this clone: Its specificity is not known.

Study-wide results and caveats: Low levels of normalized T-cell clonal expansion also appeared in some nonresponders.

Germline V CDR1 and CDR2: LNHDA, SQIVND (reference sequence). V trimming: 4 bases; J trimming: 4 bases; junction bases outside the gene matches: 10. This CDR3 has 17 residues. The chain employs TRBV19 and TRBJ1-4, with TRBD1 identical over 9 bases. Here the sequenced sample was CD4+ or CD8+ T cells sorted from blood, taken in a trial of the OX40 agonist ivuxolimab. The TCR originated in an adult with an advanced solid tumor such as melanoma, head and neck, liver or kidney cancer. CDR3: CASSTPGQGRYNEKLFF. In nucleotides, the CDR3 is TGTGCCAGTAGTACTCCCGGACAGGGGAGGTATAATGAAAAACTGTTTTTT.